These 18 T cell receptor beta chains originate from one sample sequenced in a study of beta chain features in type 1 diabetes (dated by TCRdb to the late 2010s). These TCRs are of unknown antigen specificity. Overall study outcomes, separate from this receptor: A moderate but significant shortening of TCRB CDR3 length was observed in type 1 diabetes patients in all four CD4+ subsets.

The method behind the library was the immunoSEQ multiplex PCR assay. All of the isolated RNA was reverse transcribed with the High Capacity cDNA Reverse Transcription Kit, so expressed TCRB transcripts were sequenced. In TCRdb, the immuneACCESS table is reduced to in-frame sequences with V and J assigned. These tables do not hold every clone; where another copy was compared, an unresolved V gene accounts for under half, and the others remain unexplained. The sample table records over 600,000 clones; around 11% of these occur just once. The ten top clones hold 0.095% to 0.15% of the sample. Sequencing was performed on naive CD4+ T cells from blood. This specimen's cell subset or site label, interpreted: true naive CD4+ T cells. All receptors come from a young man with type 1 diabetes.

This clone was detected a few times. The chain is built from TRBV6-6 and TRBJ2-5, with 9 positions matching TRBD2. The V segment lost 7 bases and the J segment 2 bases; nucleotides outside the gene matches: 5. The CDR3 totals 14 residues. Germline CDR1 and CDR2: MNHNY and SVGAGI (reference sequence). Here the CDR3 reads CASTSGAGQETQYF. The DNA for the CDR3 is TGTGCCAGCACTAGCGGGGCTGGACAAGAGACCCAGTACTTC.

There are a few counts of this clone. The CDR3 loop reads CASSPLTSRDETQYF. CDR3 sequence (DNA): TGTGCCAGCAGCCCATTGACTAGCAGGGATGAGACCCAGTACTTC. The chain carries TRBV4-2 and TRBJ2-5, with 7 bases that match TRBD2. V dropped 4 bases and J dropped 5; count of bases not matched to a gene: 10. This CDR3 contains 15 residues. CDR1 is LGHNA, CDR2 YNFKEQ, per germline.

This clone was seen more than once but under ten times. The CDR3 region has the DNA TGTGCCATCAGTGGAGGAAAGGGACAGGGAAACTACGAGCAGTACTTC. It translates to CAISGGKGQGNYEQYF. The chain couples TRBV10-3 to TRBJ2-7; 9 bases fit TRBD1. The CDR3 consists of 16 residues. Germline V lookup: CDR1 ENHRY, CDR2 SYGVKD. Trimming removed 4 bases from V and 3 bases from J; junction bases left unmatched: 10.

Regarding this clone: Other DNA sequences in this sample translate to the same CDR3. This chain's CDR3 is CASSVEVGGRGGTEAFF. The CDR3 region has the DNA TGTGCCAGCAGCGTAGAGGTTGGGGGTCGAGGCGGCACTGAAGCTTTCTTT. The rearrangement uses TRBV9 and TRBJ1-1; TRBD1 might be the D (5 bases). Trimming cost V 0 bases and J 4 bases, with 19 bases left between them. This CDR3 spans 17 amino acids. CDR1 and CDR2 from the germline V gene are SGDLS and YYNGEE.

In its sample, this clone was seen a few times. This chain links TRBV7-2 with TRBJ1-2; D is undetermined. The germline CDR1 and CDR2 sequences are SGHTA and FQGNSA. Trimming pared 5 bases from V and 2 bases from J, leaving 12 bases between. This CDR3 spans 14 amino acids. As DNA, the CDR3 is TGTGCCAGCAGCAAACAGAGGCAGAACTATGGCTACACCTTC. Its translation: CASSKQRQNYGYTF.

The chain joins TRBV19 to TRBJ1-1, with D possibly being TRBD1 (5 bases). CDR1 and CDR2 from the germline V gene are LNHDA and SQIVND (reference sequence). V lost 5 bases to trimming and J lost 1 base, with 5 bases between them. The CDR3 has 12 residues. The CDR3 DNA sequence: TGTGCCAGTAGTGGACAGAACACTGAAGCTTTCTTT. Its protein product is CASSGQNTEAFF.

V and J are TRBV30 and TRBJ2-7; D is possibly TRBD1 (5 bases). CDR1 is GTSNPN and CDR2 is SVGIG in the germline V gene (reference sequence). The CDR3 sequence is 14 residues long. Trimming took off 0 bases at V and 2 bases at J, with 11 bases between the two ends. As DNA, the CDR3 is TGTGCCTGGAGTGTAAAGGGGTCGGCCTACGAGCAGTACTTC. This sequence encodes CAWSVKGSAYEQYF.

This rearrangement joins TRBV5-1 to TRBJ1-6; D is undetermined. CDR1 SGHRS and CDR2 YFSETQ come from the germline V gene. The CDR3 has 15 amino acids. V lost 0 bases, J lost 7 bases, and 11 bases lay in between. The DNA of the CDR3 is TGCGCCAGCAGCTTGGCAGCAGATAGGAATTCACCCCTCCACTTT. Translation gives CASSLAADRNSPLHF.

The rearrangement joins TRBV5-8 to TRBJ2-3; 7 nucleotides line up with TRBD1. V lost 0 bases, J lost 5 bases, and 0 bases stayed unmatched. The CDR3 loop spans 13 amino acids. Germline CDR1 reads SGHTS; CDR2 reads YDEGEE. In DNA, the CDR3 is TGTGCCAGCAGCTTGGACAGGGGAGATACGCAGTATTTT. This codes for CASSLDRGDTQYF.

This clone was seen only a few times. This chain uses TRBV6-1 with TRBJ1-6; 7 positions match TRBD1. The germline gives CDR1 MNHNS, CDR2 SASEGT. Trimming removed 2 bases from V and 10 bases from J; junction bases left unmatched: 11. CDR3 length: 16 amino acids. This CDR3 is CASSETRTGSWSPLHF. DNA of the CDR3: TGTGCCAGCAGTGAAACCCGGACAGGAAGTTGGTCACCCCTCCACTTT.

This chain uses TRBV7-2 with TRBJ1-2, with 7 positions matching TRBD1. The CDR3 spans 14 residues. V dropped 4 bases and J dropped 8; count of bases not matched to a gene: 10. CDR1 is SGHTA, CDR2 FQGNSA, per germline. CDR3 residues: CASSSRTGDQGYTF. The CDR3 region has the DNA TGTGCCAGCAGCTCCCGGACAGGCGATCAGGGCTACACCTTC.

The rearrangement links TRBV30 to TRBJ2-1; 10 nucleotides agree with TRBD1. J lost 3 bases, V lost 5 bases, and 7 bases had no gene match. From germline, CDR1 is GTSNPN and CDR2 SVGIG (reference sequence). The CDR3 consists of 15 residues. CDR3 region: CAWHSGQGYYNEQFF. In DNA form, the CDR3 reads TGTGCCTGGCACTCGGGACAGGGGTACTACAATGAGCAGTTCTTC.

The CDR3 loop is CASSVVPEYGYTF. In DNA, the CDR3 is TGTGCCAGCAGCGTAGTCCCCGAGTATGGCTACACCTTC. This chain links TRBV9 with TRBJ1-2; D remains ambiguous. Germline V lookup: CDR1 SGDLS, CDR2 YYNGEE. V lost 0 bases, J lost 5 bases, and 8 bases lay in between. This CDR3 spans 13 amino acids.

The rearrangement joins TRBV7-9 to TRBJ2-7, with D perhaps TRBD2 (6 bases). V shed 4 bases and J shed 0 bases, with 16 bases lying between them. CDR1 is SEHNR and CDR2 is FQNEAQ in the germline V gene (reference sequence). CDR3 length equals 16 residues. The CDR3 DNA sequence: TGTGCCAGCAGCTCCCATTTGCGGGGAGGCTCCTACGAGCAGTACTTC. Encoded protein: CASSSHLRGGSYEQYF.

The sample holds a few counts of this clone. The V call is TRBV7-2, the J call TRBJ2-7; 8 bases agree with TRBD1. The CDR3 totals 15 residues. The J segment lost 4 bases and the V segment lost 1 base, leaving 6 bases of the junction unmatched. Looked up from germline, CDR1 is SGHTA and CDR2 is FQGNSA. The CDR3 loop reads CASSLDGQGGYEQYF. The DNA for the CDR3 is TGTGCCAGCAGCTTAGATGGACAGGGCGGATACGAGCAGTACTTC. Looking up the rest from reference TRBV7-2 and TRBJ2-7 gives the full variable domain: GAGVSQSPSNKVTEKGKDVELRCDPISGHTALYWYRQSLGQGLEFLIYFQGNSAPDKSGLPSDRFSAERTGGSVSTLTIQRTQQEDSAVYLCASSLDGQGGYEQYFGPGTRLTVT.

This clone was counted between two and nine times. This sample also contains other DNA sequences that code for the same CDR3. The V gene is TRBV19, the J gene TRBJ1-3; no firm D call. V was shortened by 7 bases and J by 0 bases, with 10 bases between the two germline ends. This CDR3 has 14 amino acids. Looked up from germline, CDR1 is LNHDA and CDR2 is SQIVND (reference sequence). The CDR3 DNA reads TGTGCCAGTATAAGCGGAGGCTCTGGAAACACCATATATTTT. Translation gives CASISGGSGNTIYF.

The J gene is TRBJ2-7, the V gene TRBV7-2, with 9 bases fitting TRBD2. The CDR3 is 14 residues long. J gave up 3 bases and V 7 bases, and 7 bases lay outside the gene matches. Germline lookup yields CDR1 SGHTA and CDR2 FQGNSA. In DNA form, the CDR3 reads TGTGCCAGCACCCCGGGACTAGCAAACTACGAGCAGTACTTC. Translated, it gives CASTPGLANYEQYF.

V gene TRBV18 combines with J gene TRBJ2-6; D gene uncertain. The V end was cut by 6 bases, the J end by 0 bases, with 0 bases between. The CDR3 loop spans 12 amino acids. CDR1 and CDR2 from the germline V gene are KGHSH and LQKENI. The CDR3 DNA reads as TGTGCCAGCTCCTCTGGGGCCAACGTCCTGACTTTC. Amino acids: CASSSGANVLTF.